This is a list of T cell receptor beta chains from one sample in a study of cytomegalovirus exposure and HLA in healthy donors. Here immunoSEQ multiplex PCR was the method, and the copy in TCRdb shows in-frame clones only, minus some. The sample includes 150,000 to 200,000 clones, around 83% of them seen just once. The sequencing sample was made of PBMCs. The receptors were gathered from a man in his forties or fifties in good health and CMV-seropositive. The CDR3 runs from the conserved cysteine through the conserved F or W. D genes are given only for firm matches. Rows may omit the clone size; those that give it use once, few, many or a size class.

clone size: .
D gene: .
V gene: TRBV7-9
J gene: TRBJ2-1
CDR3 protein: CASSPSSYNEQFF
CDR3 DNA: TGTGCCAGCAGCCCGAGCTCCTACAATGAGCAGTTCTTC

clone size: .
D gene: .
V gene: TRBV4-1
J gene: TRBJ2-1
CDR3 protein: CASSQDGRGPYPYNEQFF
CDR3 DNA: TGCGCCAGCAGCCAAGACGGGAGGGGGCCGTATCCCTACAATGAGCAGTTCTTC

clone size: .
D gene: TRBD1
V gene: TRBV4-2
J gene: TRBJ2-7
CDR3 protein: CASSQGGTGRYEQYF
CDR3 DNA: TGTGCCAGCAGCCAAGGGGGGACAGGGAGGTACGAGCAGTACTTC

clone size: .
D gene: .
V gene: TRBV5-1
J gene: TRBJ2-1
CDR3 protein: CASSLTINRVLNNEQFF
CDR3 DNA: TGCGCCAGCAGCTTGACAATCAACAGGGTCCTCAACAATGAGCAGTTCTTC

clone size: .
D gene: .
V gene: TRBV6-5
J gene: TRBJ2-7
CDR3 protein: CASSYSTTYEQYF
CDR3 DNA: TGTGCCAGCAGTTACTCGACTACCTACGAGCAGTACTTC

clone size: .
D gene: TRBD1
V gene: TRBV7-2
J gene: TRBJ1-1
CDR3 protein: CASSFSRGDTEAFF
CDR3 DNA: TGTGCCAGCAGCTTCAGCAGGGGGGACACTGAAGCTTTCTTT

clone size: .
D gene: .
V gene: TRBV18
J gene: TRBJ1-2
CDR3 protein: CASSPEGYGYTF
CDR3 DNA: TGTGCCAGCTCCCCGGAGGGTTATGGCTACACCTTC

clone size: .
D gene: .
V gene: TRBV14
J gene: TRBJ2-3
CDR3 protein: CASSQLESTDTQYF
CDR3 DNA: TGTGCCAGCAGCCAATTAGAGAGCACAGATACGCAGTATTTT

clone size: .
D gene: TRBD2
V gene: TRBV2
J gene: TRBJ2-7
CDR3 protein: CAGSPVGGNEQYF
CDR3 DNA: TGTGCCGGCAGCCCTGTGGGGGGGAACGAGCAGTACTTC

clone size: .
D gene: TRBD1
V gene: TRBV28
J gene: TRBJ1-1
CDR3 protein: CASSLRTGAEAFF
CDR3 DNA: TGTGCCAGCAGTCTCCGGACAGGGGCAGAAGCTTTCTTT

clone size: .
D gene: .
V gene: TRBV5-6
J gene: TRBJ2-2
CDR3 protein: CASSLQGTGELFF
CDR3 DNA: TGTGCCAGCAGCTTACAGGGAACCGGGGAGCTGTTTTTT

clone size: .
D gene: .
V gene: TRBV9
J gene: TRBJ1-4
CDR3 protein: CASSVGGNPTNEKLFF
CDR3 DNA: TGTGCCAGCAGCGTAGGGGGCAACCCAACTAATGAAAAACTGTTTTTT

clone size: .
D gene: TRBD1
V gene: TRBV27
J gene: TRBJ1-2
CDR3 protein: CASSLRTGGSFYTF
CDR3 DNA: TGTGCCAGCAGTTTAAGGACAGGGGGTAGTTTCTACACCTTC

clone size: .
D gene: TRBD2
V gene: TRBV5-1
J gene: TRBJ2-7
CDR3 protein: CASSLGSGRASIHEQYF
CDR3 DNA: TGCGCCAGCAGCTTGGGAAGCGGGAGGGCCTCAATCCACGAGCAGTACTTC

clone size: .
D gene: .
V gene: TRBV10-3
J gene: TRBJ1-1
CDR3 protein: CAIMGSGVTEAFF
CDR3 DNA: TGTGCCATCATGGGGTCGGGGGTTACTGAAGCTTTCTTT

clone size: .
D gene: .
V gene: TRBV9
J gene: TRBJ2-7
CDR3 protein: CASSPTGHPYEQYF
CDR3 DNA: TGTGCCAGCAGCCCAACGGGACATCCCTACGAGCAGTACTTC

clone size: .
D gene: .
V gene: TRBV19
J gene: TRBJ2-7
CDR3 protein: CASSGGSWAEQYF
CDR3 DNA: TGTGCCAGTAGTGGGGGGTCCTGGGCAGAGCAGTACTTC

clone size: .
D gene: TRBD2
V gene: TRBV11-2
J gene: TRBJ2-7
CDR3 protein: CASSPGLAGEQYF
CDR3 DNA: TGTGCCAGCAGTCCGGGACTAGCGGGCGAGCAGTACTTC

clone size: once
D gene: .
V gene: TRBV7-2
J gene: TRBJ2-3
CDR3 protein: CASSKETGFTDTQYF
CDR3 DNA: TGTGCCAGCAGCAAGGAGACAGGATTCACAGATACGCAGTATTTT

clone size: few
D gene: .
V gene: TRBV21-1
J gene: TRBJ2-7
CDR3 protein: CASSKEGSYEQYF
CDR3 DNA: TGTGCCAGCAGCAAAGAGGGGTCCTACGAGCAGTACTTC

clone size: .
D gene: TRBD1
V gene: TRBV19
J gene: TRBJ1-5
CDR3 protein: CASSMVGQGNQPQHF
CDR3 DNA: TGTGCCAGTAGTATGGTCGGACAGGGCAATCAGCCCCAGCATTTT

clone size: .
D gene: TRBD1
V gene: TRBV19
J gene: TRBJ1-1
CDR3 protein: CASSVTGPLNTEAFF
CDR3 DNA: TGTGCCAGTAGTGTGACAGGGCCTTTGAACACTGAAGCTTTCTTT

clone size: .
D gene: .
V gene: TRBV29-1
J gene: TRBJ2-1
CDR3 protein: CSVAGHGGEQFF
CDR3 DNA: TGCAGCGTTGCGGGGCACGGGGGTGAGCAGTTCTTC

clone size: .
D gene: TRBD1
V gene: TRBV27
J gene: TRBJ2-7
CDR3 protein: CASSLSRGYEQYF
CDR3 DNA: TGTGCCAGCAGTTTATCCAGGGGGTACGAGCAGTACTTC

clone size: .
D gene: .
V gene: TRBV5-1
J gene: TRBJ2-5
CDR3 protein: CASSFLGTPQETQYF
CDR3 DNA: TGCGCCAGCAGCTTTTTAGGGACACCTCAAGAGACCCAGTACTTC

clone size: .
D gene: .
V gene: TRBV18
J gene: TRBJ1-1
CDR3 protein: CASSPTQLNTEAFF
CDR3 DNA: TGTGCCAGCTCACCTACGCAGTTGAACACTGAAGCTTTCTTT

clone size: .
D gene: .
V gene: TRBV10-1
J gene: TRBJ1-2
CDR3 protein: CASSERAGEDYGYTF
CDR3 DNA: TGCGCCAGCAGTGAGAGGGCGGGGGAGGACTATGGCTACACCTTC

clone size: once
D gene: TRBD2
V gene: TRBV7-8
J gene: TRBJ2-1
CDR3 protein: CASSSRGGTSGRGRQFF
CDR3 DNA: TGTGCCAGCAGCTCCAGAGGAGGGACTAGCGGGAGGGGGCGGCAGTTCTTC

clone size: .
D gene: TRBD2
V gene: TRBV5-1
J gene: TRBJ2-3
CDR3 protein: CASSLEVAGGPTQYF
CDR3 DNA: TGCGCCAGCAGCTTGGAAGTAGCGGGAGGGCCTACGCAGTATTTT

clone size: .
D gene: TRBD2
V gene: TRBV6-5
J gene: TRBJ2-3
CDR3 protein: CASRTSVGTQYF
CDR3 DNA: TGTGCCAGCAGGACTAGCGTGGGTACGCAGTATTTT

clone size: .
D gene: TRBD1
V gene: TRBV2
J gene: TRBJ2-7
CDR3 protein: CASSEFGTGVSEQYF
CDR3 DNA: TGTGCCAGCAGTGAATTCGGGACAGGGGTTAGCGAGCAGTACTTC

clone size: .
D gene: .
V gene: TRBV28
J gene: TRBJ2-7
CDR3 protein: CASSFPYYEQYF
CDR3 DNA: TGTGCCAGCAGCTTTCCCTACTACGAGCAGTACTTC

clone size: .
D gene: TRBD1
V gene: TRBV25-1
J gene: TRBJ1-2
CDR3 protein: CASSENSYRGLYGYTF
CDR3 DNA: TGTGCCAGCAGTGAAAACTCCTACAGGGGGCTCTATGGCTACACCTTC

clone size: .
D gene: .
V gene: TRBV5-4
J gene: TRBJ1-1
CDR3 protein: CASSPAVDMNTEAFF
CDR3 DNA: TGTGCCAGCAGCCCAGCGGTAGACATGAACACTGAAGCTTTCTTT

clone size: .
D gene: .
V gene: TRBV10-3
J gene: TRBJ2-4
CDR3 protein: CAISESGPQGNIQYF
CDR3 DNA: TGTGCCATCAGTGAGTCCGGGCCCCAGGGAAACATTCAGTACTTC

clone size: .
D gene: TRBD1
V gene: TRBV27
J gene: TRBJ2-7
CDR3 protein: CASSSPSGTARQYF
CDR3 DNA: TGTGCCAGCAGTTCCCCCTCGGGGACAGCACGGCAGTACTTC

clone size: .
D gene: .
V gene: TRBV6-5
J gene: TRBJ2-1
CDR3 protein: CASSLEGVTSYNEQFF
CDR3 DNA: TGTGCCAGCAGTTTAGAGGGGGTTACATCCTACAATGAGCAGTTCTTC

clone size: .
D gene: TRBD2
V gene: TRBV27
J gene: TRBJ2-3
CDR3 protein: CASRGSGRFGDTQYF
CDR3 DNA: TGTGCCAGCAGGGGAAGCGGGAGGTTCGGAGATACGCAGTATTTT

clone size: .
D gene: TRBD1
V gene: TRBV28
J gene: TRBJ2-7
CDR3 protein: CASSSGQARGEQYF
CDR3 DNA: TGTGCCAGCAGTTCCGGACAGGCTAGGGGCGAGCAGTACTTC

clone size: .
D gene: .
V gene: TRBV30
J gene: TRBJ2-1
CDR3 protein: CAWSPPPGTDNEQFF
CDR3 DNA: TGTGCCTGGAGTCCCCCCCCGGGGACTGACAATGAGCAGTTCTTC

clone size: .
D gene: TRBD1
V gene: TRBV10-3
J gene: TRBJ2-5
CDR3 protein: CAAVGQLQETQYF
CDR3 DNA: TGTGCCGCCGTGGGACAGCTACAAGAGACCCAGTACTTC

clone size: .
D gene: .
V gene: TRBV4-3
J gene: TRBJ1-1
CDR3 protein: CASSLGGMNTEAFF
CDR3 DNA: TGCGCCAGCAGCCTAGGGGGTATGAACACTGAAGCTTTCTTT